This T cell receptor (beta chain) was profiled in a study of T cell repertoires in chronic hepatitis B (dated by TCRdb to between 2018 and 2021). V and J lose 5 bases and 5 bases, and a span of 22 bases separates them. The CDR3 numbers 18 residues from cysteine through phenylalanine. Of the read, only the CDR3 DNA is kept; its 54 bases are in frame from base 1. As encoded in the germline V gene, CDR1 is MNHGY while CDR2 is SVAAGI. With respect to this clone: Its target antigen remains unknown. No clone much larger than this one lies a single base away; base qualities are absent.

Receptor amplification or capture employed the immunoSEQ multiplex PCR assay. TCRdb stores this immuneACCESS table with in-frame sequences only. Part of the clones is absent; in the studies checked, under half of the shortfall reflects unresolved V genes, and no reason is known for the rest. A total of 200 to 250 clones appear in this sample, about four fifths of them only once. The top ten clonotypes cover around a fifth of the sample. The sequenced sample was total CD8+ T cells from PBMCs. The chain is assembled from TRBV6-9 and TRBJ2-6, with the D gene too uncertain to name. The clonotype was recovered from a human donor with chronic hepatitis B virus infection. In nucleotides, the sequence is TGTGCCAGCAGTATCGACCCGCTTAGACAAAGTCGGGCCAACGTCCTGACTTTC. It encodes CASSIDPLRQSRANVLTF.